This T cell receptor (beta chain) emerged from a study of OX40 agonist ivuxolimab in advanced cancers. Assay: immunoSEQ multiplex PCR; the TCRdb copy retains only in-frame clones and omits some. In the table there are about 27,000 clones, roughly 70% of which are singletons. Germline V gene data show CDR1 as LGHNA and CDR2 as YNFKEQ. The CDR3 totals 14 residues. V was pared by 1 base and J by 6 bases, with 12 bases between. This specimen consisted of CD4+ or CD8+ T cells sorted from blood, obtained in a trial of the OX40 agonist ivuxolimab. This sequence was found in an adult with an advanced solid tumor such as melanoma, head and neck, liver or kidney cancer. The chain joins TRBV4-2 to TRBJ1-1, with D possibly being TRBD1 (5 bases). In DNA form, the CDR3 reads TGTGCCAGCAGCCAAGCCGACAGAGAGCCTGAAGCTTTCTTT. The encoded protein is CASSQADREPEAFF.